This TCR beta chain comes out of a study of blood T cell repertoires in COVID-19. Study information: Researchers got acute and convalescent COVID-19 samples from the United States, Italy and Spain.

Germline loops: CDR1 MNHEY, CDR2 SVGAGI. V was clipped by 4 bases and J by 2 bases, with 10 bases between them. The CDR3 sequence is 14 residues long. Sequencing used immunoSEQ multiplex PCR; TCRdb keeps in-frame clones, though not all of them. The repertoire includes 140,000 to 150,000 clones, approximately 84% of them detected once, and roughly 45% sits in the top ten. The specimen was peripheral blood. V gene TRBV6-5 combines with J gene TRBJ2-3; TRBD1 might be the D (6 bases). This receptor was obtained from a human donor in a cohort sampled during active COVID-19. For the CDR3, the DNA is TGTGCCAGCAGTTTAGGGGACACCACAGATACGCAGTATTTT. The encoded protein is CASSLGDTTDTQYF.